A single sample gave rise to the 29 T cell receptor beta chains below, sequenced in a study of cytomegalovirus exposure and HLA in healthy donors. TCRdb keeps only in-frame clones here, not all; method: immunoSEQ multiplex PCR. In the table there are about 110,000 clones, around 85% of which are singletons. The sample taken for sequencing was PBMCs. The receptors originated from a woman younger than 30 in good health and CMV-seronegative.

The chain's CDR3 is CASSVWTGSTDTQYF. CDR3 nucleotide sequence: TGTGCCAGCAGTGTATGGACAGGGAGCACAGATACGCAGTATTTT. This rearrangement joins TRBV2 to TRBJ2-3, with TRBD1 matching 8 bases. The V and J ends lost 4 bases and 0 bases, in that order; junction bases with no gene match: 3. Germline V gene sequence: CDR1 SNHLY, CDR2 FYNNEI. The CDR3 runs 15 residues.

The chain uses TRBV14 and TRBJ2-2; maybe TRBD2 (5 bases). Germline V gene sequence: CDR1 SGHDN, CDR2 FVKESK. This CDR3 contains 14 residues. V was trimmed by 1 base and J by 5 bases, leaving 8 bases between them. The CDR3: CASSQVRGTGELFF. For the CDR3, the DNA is TGTGCCAGCAGCCAAGTACGAGGGACCGGGGAGCTGTTTTTT. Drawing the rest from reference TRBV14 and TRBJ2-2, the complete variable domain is EAGVTQFPSHSVIEKGQTVTLRCDPISGHDNLYWYRRVMGKEIKFLLHFVKESKQDESGMPNNRFLAERTGGTYSTLKVQPAELEDSGVYFCASSQVRGTGELFFGEGSRLTVL.

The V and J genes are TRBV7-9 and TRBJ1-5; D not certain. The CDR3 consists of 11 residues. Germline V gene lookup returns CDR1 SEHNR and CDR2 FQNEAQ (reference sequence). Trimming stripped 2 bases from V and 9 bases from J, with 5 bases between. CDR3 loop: CASSLTGPQHF. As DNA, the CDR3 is TGTGCCAGCAGCTTAACGGGGCCCCAGCATTTT.

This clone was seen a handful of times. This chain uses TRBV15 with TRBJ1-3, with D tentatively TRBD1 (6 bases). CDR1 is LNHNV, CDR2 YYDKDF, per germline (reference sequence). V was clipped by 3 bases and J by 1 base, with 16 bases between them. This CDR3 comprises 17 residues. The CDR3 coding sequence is TGTGCCACCAGCAGTCTACAGGGAAGGCCGTCTGGAAACACCATATATTTT. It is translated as CATSSLQGRPSGNTIYF. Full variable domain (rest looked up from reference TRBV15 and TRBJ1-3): DAMVIQNPRYQVTQFGKPVTLSCSQTLNHNVMYWYQQKSSQAPKLLFHYYDKDFNNEADTPDNFQSRRPNTSFCFLDIRSPGLGDTAMYLCATSSLQGRPSGNTIYFGEGSWLTVV.

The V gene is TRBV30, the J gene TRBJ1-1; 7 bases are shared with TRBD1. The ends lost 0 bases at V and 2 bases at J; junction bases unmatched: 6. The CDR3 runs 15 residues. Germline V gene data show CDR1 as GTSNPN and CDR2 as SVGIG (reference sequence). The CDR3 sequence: CAWSVAGTVNTEAFF. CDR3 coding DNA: TGTGCCTGGAGTGTTGCCGGGACAGTCAACACTGAAGCTTTCTTT. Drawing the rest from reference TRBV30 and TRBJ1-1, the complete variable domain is SQTIHQWPATLVQPVGSPLSLECTVEGTSNPNLYWYRQAAGRGLQLLFYSVGIGQISSEVPQNLSASRPQDRQFILSSKKLLLSDSGFYLCAWSVAGTVNTEAFFGQGTRLTVV.

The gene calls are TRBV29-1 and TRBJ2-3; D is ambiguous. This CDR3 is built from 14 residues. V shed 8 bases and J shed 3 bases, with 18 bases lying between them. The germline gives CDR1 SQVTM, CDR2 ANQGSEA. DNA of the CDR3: TGCAGCCATAATCAGGCCAGTTTTACAGATACGCAGTATTTT. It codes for CSHNQASFTDTQYF.

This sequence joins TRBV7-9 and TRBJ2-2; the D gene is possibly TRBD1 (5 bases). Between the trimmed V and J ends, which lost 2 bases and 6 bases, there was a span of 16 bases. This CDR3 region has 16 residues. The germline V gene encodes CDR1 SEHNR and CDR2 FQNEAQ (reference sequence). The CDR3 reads CASSLWGQGFAGELFF. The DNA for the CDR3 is TGTGCCAGCAGCTTATGGGGCCAAGGGTTCGCCGGGGAGCTGTTTTTT.

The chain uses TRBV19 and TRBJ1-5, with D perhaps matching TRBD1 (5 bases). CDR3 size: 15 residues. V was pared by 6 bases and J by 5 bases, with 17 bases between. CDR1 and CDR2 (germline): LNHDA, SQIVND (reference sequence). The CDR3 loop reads CASSWGDRGYQPQHF. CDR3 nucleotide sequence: TGTGCCAGTAGCTGGGGGGACCGAGGATATCAGCCCCAGCATTTT.

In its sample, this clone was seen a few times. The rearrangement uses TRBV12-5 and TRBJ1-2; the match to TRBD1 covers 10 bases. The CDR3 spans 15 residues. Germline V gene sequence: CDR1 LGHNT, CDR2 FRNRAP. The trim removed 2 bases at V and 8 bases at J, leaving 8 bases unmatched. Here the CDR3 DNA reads TGTGCTAGTGGTTTGCTCTCCGGGACAGGGGACGGCTACACCTTC. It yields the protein CASGLLSGTGDGYTF.

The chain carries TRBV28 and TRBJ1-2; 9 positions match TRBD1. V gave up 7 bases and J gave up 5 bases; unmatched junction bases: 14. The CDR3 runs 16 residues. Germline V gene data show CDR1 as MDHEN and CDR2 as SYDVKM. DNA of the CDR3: TGTGCCAGCACCACCCCGGGACAGGGATCCCCTTATGGCTACACCTTC. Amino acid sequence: CASTTPGQGSPYGYTF.

The CDR3 region has the DNA TGTGCCAGCCAGACTGATATGATAGCTAACTATGGCTACACCTTC. Encoded protein: CASQTDMIANYGYTF. The V call is TRBV7-2, the J call TRBJ1-2, with unresolved D. V lost 8 bases to trimming and J lost 0 bases, with 16 bases between them. CDR1 and CDR2 from the germline V gene are SGHTA and FQGNSA. This CDR3 is 15 amino acids long. Drawing the rest from reference TRBV7-2 and TRBJ1-2, the complete variable domain is GAGVSQSPSNKVTEKGKDVELRCDPISGHTALYWYRQSLGQGLEFLIYFQGNSAPDKSGLPSDRFSAERTGGSVSTLTIQRTQQEDSAVYLCASQTDMIANYGYTFGSGTRLTVV.

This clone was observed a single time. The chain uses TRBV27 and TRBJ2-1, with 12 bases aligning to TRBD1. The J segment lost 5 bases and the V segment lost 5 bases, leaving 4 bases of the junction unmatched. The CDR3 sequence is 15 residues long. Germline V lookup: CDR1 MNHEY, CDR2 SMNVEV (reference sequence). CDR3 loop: CASSKGTGGHNEQFF. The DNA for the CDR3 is TGTGCCAGCAGTAAGGGGACAGGGGGCCACAATGAGCAGTTCTTC.

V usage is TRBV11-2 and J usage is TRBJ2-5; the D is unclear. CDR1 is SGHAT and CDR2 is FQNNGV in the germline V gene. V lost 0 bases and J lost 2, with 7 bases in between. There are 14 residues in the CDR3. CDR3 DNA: TGTGCCAGCAGCTTAGACTGGAGACAAGAGACCCAGTACTTC. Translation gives CASSLDWRQETQYF.

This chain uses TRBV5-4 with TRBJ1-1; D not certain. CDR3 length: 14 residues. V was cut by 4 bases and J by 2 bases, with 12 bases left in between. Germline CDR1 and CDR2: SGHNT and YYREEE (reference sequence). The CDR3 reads CASSPWQENTEAFF. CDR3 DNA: TGTGCCAGCAGCCCCTGGCAGGAAAACACTGAAGCTTTCTTT.

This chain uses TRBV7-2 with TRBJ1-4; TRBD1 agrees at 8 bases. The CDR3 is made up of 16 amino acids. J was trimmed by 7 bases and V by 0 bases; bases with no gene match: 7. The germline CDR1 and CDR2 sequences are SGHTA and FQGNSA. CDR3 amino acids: CASSLASDRGGEKLFF. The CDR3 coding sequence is TGTGCCAGCAGCTTAGCGAGCGACAGGGGAGGTGAAAAACTGTTTTTT.

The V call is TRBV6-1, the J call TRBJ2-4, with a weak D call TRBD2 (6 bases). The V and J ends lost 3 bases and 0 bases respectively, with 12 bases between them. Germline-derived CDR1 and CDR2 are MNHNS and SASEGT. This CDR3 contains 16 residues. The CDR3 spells CASSDPRGLAKNIQYF. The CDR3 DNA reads TGTGCCAGCAGTGACCCTAGGGGACTAGCCAAAAACATTCAGTACTTC.

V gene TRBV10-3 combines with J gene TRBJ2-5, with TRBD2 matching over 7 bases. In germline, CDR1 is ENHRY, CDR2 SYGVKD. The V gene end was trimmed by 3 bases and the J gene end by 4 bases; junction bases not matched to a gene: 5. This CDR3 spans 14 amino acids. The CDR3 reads CAISDGLEGETQYF. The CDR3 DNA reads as TGTGCCATCAGTGACGGACTAGAGGGAGAGACCCAGTACTTC.

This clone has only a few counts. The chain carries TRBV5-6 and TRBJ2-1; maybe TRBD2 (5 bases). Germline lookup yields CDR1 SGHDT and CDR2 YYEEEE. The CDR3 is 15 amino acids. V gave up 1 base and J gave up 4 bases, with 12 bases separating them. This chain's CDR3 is CASSLPSDLYNEQFF. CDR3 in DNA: TGTGCCAGCAGCTTGCCCTCGGACTTATACAATGAGCAGTTCTTC. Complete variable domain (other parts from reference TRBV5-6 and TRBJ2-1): DAGVTQSPTHLIKTRGQQVTLRCSPKSGHDTVSWYQQALGQGPQFIFQYYEEEERQRGNFPDRFSGHQFPNYSSELNVNALLLGDSALYLCASSLPSDLYNEQFFGPGTRLTVL.

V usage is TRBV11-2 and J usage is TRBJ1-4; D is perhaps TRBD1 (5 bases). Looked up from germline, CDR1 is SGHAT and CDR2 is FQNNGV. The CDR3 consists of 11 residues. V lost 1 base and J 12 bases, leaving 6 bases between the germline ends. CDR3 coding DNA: TGTGCCAGCAGCTTAGTAGGGGAACTGTTTTTT. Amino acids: CASSLVGELFF.

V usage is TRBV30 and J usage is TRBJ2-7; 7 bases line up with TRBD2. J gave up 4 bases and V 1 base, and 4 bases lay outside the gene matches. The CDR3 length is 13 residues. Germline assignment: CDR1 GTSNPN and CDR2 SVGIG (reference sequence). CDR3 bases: TGTGCCTGGAGTGAGGGGCGGGGGTACGAGCAGTACTTC. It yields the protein CAWSEGRGYEQYF.

CDR3 bases: TGCAGCGTTGGTTTACAGGGGGATTACACTGAAGCTTTCTTT. Protein: CSVGLQGDYTEAFF. The chain is built from TRBV29-1 and TRBJ1-1, with TRBD1 matching over 8 bases. This CDR3 region has 14 residues. CDR1 and CDR2 from the germline V gene are SQVTM and ANQGSEA. Germline trimming cut 4 bases from V and 3 bases from J; bases unmatched to any gene: 7.

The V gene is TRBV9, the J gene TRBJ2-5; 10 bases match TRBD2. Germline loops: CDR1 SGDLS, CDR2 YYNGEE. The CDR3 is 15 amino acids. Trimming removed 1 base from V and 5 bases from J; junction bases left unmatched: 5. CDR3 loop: CASSVRAGGLETQYF. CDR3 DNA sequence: TGTGCCAGCAGCGTAAGAGCGGGGGGGTTGGAGACCCAGTACTTC.

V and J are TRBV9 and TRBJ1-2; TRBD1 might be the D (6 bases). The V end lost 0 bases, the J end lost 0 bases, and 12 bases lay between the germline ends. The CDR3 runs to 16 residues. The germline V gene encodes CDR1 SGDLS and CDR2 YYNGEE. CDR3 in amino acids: CASSVGQGGSNYGYTF. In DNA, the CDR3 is TGTGCCAGCAGCGTAGGGCAAGGGGGATCTAACTATGGCTACACCTTC.

CDR3 nucleotide sequence: TGTGCCAGCAGCGTAGTGGCAGGGCCTGGAAACACCATATATTTT. Its translation is CASSVVAGPGNTIYF. This chain links TRBV9 with TRBJ1-3, with a possible D match to TRBD1 (5 bases). The V end was cut by 0 bases, the J end by 2 bases, with 9 bases between. The CDR3 loop spans 15 amino acids. Germline V gene data show CDR1 as SGDLS and CDR2 as YYNGEE.

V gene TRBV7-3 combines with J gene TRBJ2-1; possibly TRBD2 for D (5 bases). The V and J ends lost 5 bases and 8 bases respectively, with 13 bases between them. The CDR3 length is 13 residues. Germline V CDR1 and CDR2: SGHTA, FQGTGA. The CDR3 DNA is TGTGCCAGCAGCCCTCCGGGATCGGATGAGCAGTTCTTC. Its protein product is CASSPPGSDEQFF.

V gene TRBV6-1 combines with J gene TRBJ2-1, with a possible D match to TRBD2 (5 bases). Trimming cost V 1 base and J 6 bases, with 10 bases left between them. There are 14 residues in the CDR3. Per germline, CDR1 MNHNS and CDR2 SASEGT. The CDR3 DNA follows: TGTGCCAGCAGTGAAGGGGGAGAGTCCAATGAGCAGTTCTTC. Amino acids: CASSEGGESNEQFF.

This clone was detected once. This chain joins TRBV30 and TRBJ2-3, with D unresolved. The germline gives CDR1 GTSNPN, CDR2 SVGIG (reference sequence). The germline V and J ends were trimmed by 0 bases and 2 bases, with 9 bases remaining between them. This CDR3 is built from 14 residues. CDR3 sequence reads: CAWSVGQNTDTQYF. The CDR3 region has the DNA TGTGCCTGGAGTGTTGGCCAGAACACAGATACGCAGTATTTT.

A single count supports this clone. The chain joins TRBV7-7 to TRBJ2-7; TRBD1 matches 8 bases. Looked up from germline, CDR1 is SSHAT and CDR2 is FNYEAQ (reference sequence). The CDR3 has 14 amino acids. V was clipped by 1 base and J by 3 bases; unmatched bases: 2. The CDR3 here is CASSLGTGNYEQYF. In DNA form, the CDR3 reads TGTGCCAGCAGCTTAGGGACAGGGAACTACGAGCAGTACTTC.

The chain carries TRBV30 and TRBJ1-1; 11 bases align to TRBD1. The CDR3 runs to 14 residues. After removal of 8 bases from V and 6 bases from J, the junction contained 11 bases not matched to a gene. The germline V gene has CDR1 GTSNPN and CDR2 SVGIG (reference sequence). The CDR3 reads CAHRPGQGEAEAFF. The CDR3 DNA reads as TGTGCCCACCGGCCGGGACAGGGGGAGGCTGAAGCTTTCTTT.